This TCR beta chain is from a study of T cells after yellow fever vaccination. The CDR3 sequence is 11 residues long. Germline loops: CDR1 SGHNT, CDR2 YYREEE (reference sequence). V was cut by 3 bases and J by 6 bases, with 7 bases left in between. They built TCR cDNA with 5'RACE template switching, a step that put in a universal primer site and UMIs. MiXCR, run by TCRdb on the 5' RACE reads, gives a single entry per CDR3 protein. The table lists about 300,000 distinct CDR3 sequences, 4% of them singletons. V gene TRBV5-4 combines with J gene TRBJ2-7; TRBD1 is a possible D gene (5 bases). This TCR derives from a young man who received the YFV17D yellow fever vaccine. The sequencing here drew on PBMCs, taken 5 days after the yellow fever booster vaccination. The CDR3 coding sequence is TGTGCCAGCAGCTGGGGCTCCGAGCAGTACTTC. It yields the protein CASSWGSEQYF.